Presented here are 11 T cell receptor beta chains from one specimen sequenced in a study of low-dose radiotherapy and immunotherapy resistance in tumors. Alpha and beta chains were covered, as first-strand cDNA relied on TRAV- and TRBV-specific primers. TCRs underwent roughly 19 PCR cycles of amplification with a constant-region primer and V-primer adapter. TCRdb processed the reads anew with MiXCR; each CDR3 protein has one entry. The sample shows around 13,000 distinct CDR3 sequences, more than 50% of them seen only once. The receptors were gathered from a human donor with advanced metastatic prostate, ovarian, gallbladder or colorectal cancer (not recorded which). This table probably holds off-target reads from a library built for another chain.

This chain connects TRBV14 to TRBJ2-7; unclear D gene. The V end lost 4 bases, the J end lost 0 bases, and 10 bases lay between the germline ends. The CDR3 loop spans 14 amino acids. Germline V CDR1 and CDR2: SGHDN, FVKESK. CDR3 nucleotide sequence: TGTGCCAGCAGCCCGAGAGTCTTCTCCTACGAGCAGTACTTC. It specifies CASSPRVFSYEQYF.

The CDR3 region is CASSLDTTYNSPLHF. In DNA, the CDR3 is TGCGCCAGCAGCTTGGACACCACCTATAATTCACCCCTCCACTTT. V and J are TRBV5-1 and TRBJ1-6; the D is unclear. V lost 0 bases and J 2 bases, leaving 6 bases between the germline ends. CDR3 length: 15 amino acids. Germline CDR1 reads SGHRS; CDR2 reads YFSETQ. The full variable domain, in which reference TRBV5-1 and TRBJ1-6 provide the parts outside the CDR3, is KAGVTQTPRYLIKTRGQQVTLSCSPISGHRSVSWYQQTPGQGLQFLFEYFSETQRNKGNFPGRFSGRQFSNSRSEMNVSTLELGDSALYLCASSLDTTYNSPLHFGNGTRLTVT.

V usage is TRBV12-3 or TRBV12-4 and J usage is TRBJ1-1; 7 nucleotides align to TRBD1. This CDR3 is built from 15 residues. Trimming removed 5 bases from V and 0 bases from J; junction bases left unmatched: 6. The CDR3 DNA is TGTGCCAGCAGTCCAACGGGACAGATGAACACTGAAGCTTTCTTT. It yields the protein CASSPTGQMNTEAFF.

This clonotype has more than one count but fewer than ten. The J gene is TRBJ1-6, the V gene TRBV12-2; the table's D call, TRBD1, was not checked against the DNA. TRBV12-2 counts as a pseudogene. The CDR3 contains 18 residues. CDR3 bases: TGTGCAAGTCGCTTAGTCTTTGGGTCGAACAGGGGGAATTCACCCCTCCACTTT. This translates into CASRLVFGSNRGNSPLHF.

The rearrangement uses TRBV3-1 and TRBJ1-3, with D uncertain. V lost 2 bases, J lost 0 bases, and 2 bases lay in between. Germline CDR1 LGHDT, CDR2 YNNKEL (reference sequence). The CDR3 is made up of 13 amino acids. This chain's CDR3 is CASSQSSGNTIYF. The DNA of the CDR3 is TGTGCCAGCAGCCAATCCTCTGGAAACACCATATATTTT.

The rearrangement joins TRBV12-3 or TRBV12-4 to TRBJ1-2, with D unresolved. V dropped 5 bases and J dropped 3 bases, with 4 bases sitting between them. The CDR3 length is 11 residues. The CDR3, as DNA: TGTGCCAGCAGTCTCTACTATGGCTACACCTTC. It translates to CASSLYYGYTF.

V usage is TRBV24-1 and J usage is TRBJ2-5, with D hard to call. V lost 5 bases to trimming and J lost 0 bases, with 6 bases between them. The CDR3 consists of 13 residues. The V gene's germline CDR1 is KGHDR and CDR2 SFDVKD. CDR3 coding DNA: TGTGCCACCAGTGCGGTTCACCAAGAGACCCAGTACTTC. It translates to CATSAVHQETQYF.

V usage is TRBV6-2 or TRBV6-3 and J usage is TRBJ2-1; D gene unclear. V lost 8 bases, J lost 6 bases, and 17 bases lay in between. The germline gives CDR1 MNHEY, CDR2 SVGEGT. The CDR3 is 14 residues long. CDR3 in amino acids: CASGIENGRNEQFF. In nucleotides, the CDR3 is TGTGCCAGCGGGATTGAGAACGGCCGCAATGAGCAGTTCTTC.

The CDR3 DNA sequence: TGTGCCAGCAGCGTAGGACAGGGGGCGGCTGAAGCTTTCTTT. As protein: CASSVGQGAAEAFF. The chain carries TRBV7-2 and TRBJ1-1, with 11 bases aligning to TRBD1. Germline values: CDR1 SGHTA, CDR2 FQGNSA. This CDR3 is built from 14 residues. V was pared by 5 bases and J by 6 bases, with 5 bases of the junction left unmatched.

The chain has TRBV11-2 and TRBJ1-2; D gene ambiguous. The CDR3 loop spans 14 amino acids. Germline lookup yields CDR1 SGHAT and CDR2 FQNNGV. The V gene lost 6 bases and the J gene lost 8 bases, with 19 bases spanning the gap. The CDR3 DNA reads as TGTGCCAGCAGTCTAGTGGAGGTCGAGGACGGCTACACCTTC. Translated, it gives CASSLVEVEDGYTF.

This clonotype was observed a single time. The J gene is TRBJ2-1, the V gene TRBV7-8; 9 bases agree with TRBD2. The CDR3 contains 16 residues. J lost 7 bases, V lost 1 base, and 8 bases had no gene match. CDR1 is SGHVS, CDR2 FQNEAQ, per germline. Here the CDR3 reads CASSLVSTSGFNEQFF. The CDR3 DNA reads TGTGCCAGCAGCTTAGTATCCACTAGCGGGTTTAATGAGCAGTTCTTC.